A selection of T cell receptor beta chains follows, all from one sample in a study of Ad26.COV2.S vaccination and SARS-CoV-2 variants. Assay: immunoSEQ multiplex PCR; the TCRdb copy retains only in-frame clones and omits some. This table holds fewer than 400,000 clones, around 91% found once. The sample here was peripheral blood, taken in a trial of Ad26.COV2.S vaccine versus placebo. All receptors come from a person between 18 and 60 years old who received the Ad26.COV2.S COVID-19 vaccine or a placebo. Both conserved end residues are part of each CDR3. A D gene is named only where the DNA matches it firmly. The size entry is marked missing in some rows and otherwise reads once, few, many or a size class.

TRBV4-1	TRBD1	TRBJ1-4	.	TGCGCCAGCAGAGGAGACAGGGGTAATGAAAAACTGTTTTTT	CASRGDRGNEKLFF
TRBV4-1	.	TRBJ1-5	.	TGCGCCAGCAGCCAAGGACGGGTTCAGCCCCAGCATTTT	CASSQGRVQPQHF
TRBV28	.	TRBJ1-5	.	TGTGCCAGCAGTTGGGGGGGAGGAAGCAATCAGCCCCAGCATTTT	CASSWGGGSNQPQHF
TRBV2	TRBD1	TRBJ1-5	.	TGTGCCAGCAGCGGCGGGACAGGGATAGATCAGCCCCAGCATTTT	CASSGGTGIDQPQHF
TRBV5-4	.	TRBJ2-3	.	TGTGCCAGCAGCTTCGGTAGCAGGAACACAGATACGCAGTATTTT	CASSFGSRNTDTQYF
TRBV28	.	TRBJ2-7	.	TGTGCCAGCCGAGGGAACTACAACGAGCAGTACTTC	CASRGNYNEQYF
TRBV15	.	TRBJ1-3	.	TGTGCCACCAGCAGGGGTGTAGGGGCAGGAAACACCATATATTTT	CATSRGVGAGNTIYF
TRBV5-4	TRBD2	TRBJ2-7	.	TGTGCCAGCAGCTTGTTGCGGGAGGACTCCTACGAGCAGTACTTC	CASSLLREDSYEQYF
TRBV6-5	.	TRBJ2-1	.	TGTGCCAGCAGCTCCAGAATCAGGGTTACAGATGAGCAGTTCTTC	CASSSRIRVTDEQFF
TRBV9	TRBD1	TRBJ1-2	.	TGTGCCAGCAGCGTAGGGGACAGGGTCGGTGGCTACACCTTC	CASSVGDRVGGYTF
TRBV6-2/TRBV6-3	.	TRBJ2-1	.	TGTGCCAGCAGCGGAGGCTCCCCCCATGAGCAGTTCTTC	CASSGGSPHEQFF
TRBV6-2/TRBV6-3	TRBD1	TRBJ1-5	few	TGTGCCAGCAGTTACGACGGGACAGGGCATAGCAATCAGCCCCAGCATTTT	CASSYDGTGHSNQPQHF
TRBV20-1	.	TRBJ2-3	.	TGCAGTGCTAGTCTGTTTGGGGGAGCTAGCACAGATACGCAGTATTTT	CSASLFGGASTDTQYF
TRBV5-1	.	TRBJ1-3	.	TGCGCCAGCAGCCTGGCGGGGAACTCTGGAAACACCATATATTTT	CASSLAGNSGNTIYF
TRBV30	.	TRBJ1-1	.	TGTGCCTGGAGTGTACGGAGGGCCGGCACTGAAGCTTTCTTT	CAWSVRRAGTEAFF
TRBV4-3	.	TRBJ1-2	.	TGCGCCAGCAGCCAAGATGCGCGAGGGGGGATGAACTATGGCTACACCTTC	CASSQDARGGMNYGYTF
TRBV3-1/TRBV3-2	TRBD2	TRBJ2-5	.	TGTGCCAGCAACACCCTGGGGACTAGCGGTTCGCCGTGCCAAGAGACCCAGTACTTC	CASNTLGTSGSPCQETQYF
TRBV19	TRBD1	TRBJ2-3	.	TGTGCCAGTAGTCCGGACAGGGGGGAGGATACGCAGTATTTT	CASSPDRGEDTQYF
TRBV7-2	.	TRBJ2-3	.	TGTGCCAGCAGCTCGGACTATAGCACAGATACGCAGTATTTT	CASSSDYSTDTQYF
TRBV6-1	TRBD1	TRBJ1-1	.	TGTGCCAGCAGTGAACTTCGGACAGGGGGCACTGAAGCTTTCTTT	CASSELRTGGTEAFF
TRBV7-2	TRBD1	TRBJ2-7	.	TGTGCCAGCAGCACCAGGACAGGAGCCTACGAGCAGTACTTC	CASSTRTGAYEQYF
TRBV6-5	.	TRBJ1-3	.	TGTGCCAGCAGTTTTATAGGGAGTGGAAACACCATATATTTT	CASSFIGSGNTIYF
TRBV10-2	.	TRBJ2-7	.	TGCGCCAGCAGCGGACAGTACGAGCAGTACTTC	CASSGQYEQYF
TRBV5-6	.	TRBJ1-1	.	TGTGCCAGCTTTCGAAGGACATCGAACACTGAAGCTTTCTTT	CASFRRTSNTEAFF
TRBV19	TRBD1	TRBJ1-6	.	TGTGCCAGTAGGATCTCAGGGGGGGATTCACCCCTCCACTTT	CASRISGGDSPLHF
TRBV7-9	.	TRBJ2-2	.	TGTGCCAGCAGCCTCCGAACGGGAGTGGGGGCCGGGGAGCTGTTTTTT	CASSLRTGVGAGELFF
TRBV11-2	.	TRBJ2-2	many	TGTGCCAGCAGCTTAATGCAGACTTTCCAGAACACCGGGGAGCTGTTTTTT	CASSLMQTFQNTGELFF
TRBV6-2/TRBV6-3	TRBD2	TRBJ2-7	.	TGTGCCAGCAGCAGACTAGCGGGAAGCTACGAGCAGTACTTC	CASSRLAGSYEQYF
TRBV3-1/TRBV3-2	.	TRBJ2-7	.	TGTGCCAGCAGCCAAGGCACAGGGATAAGAGCCGAGCAGTACTTC	CASSQGTGIRAEQYF